Listed below are T cell receptor beta chains from one sample, sequenced in a study of blood T cell repertoires in COVID-19. Assay: immunoSEQ multiplex PCR; the TCRdb copy retains only in-frame clones and omits some. The sample has fewer than 350,000 clones, roughly 86% seen once. Specimen: peripheral blood. The receptors stem from a woman in her twenties or thirties who had recovered from COVID-19. The CDR3 runs from the conserved cysteine through the conserved F or W. Fields, in order: clone size, J gene, V gene, D gene, CDR3 protein, CDR3 DNA. The D gene is left open where the match is weak. Clone size appears in some rows only: once, few, many, or a class for an expanded clone.

. TRBJ1-6 TRBV19 . CASTTTSGVGSPLHF TGTGCCAGTACCACCACTTCAGGGGTCGGATCACCCCTCCACTTT
. TRBJ2-1 TRBV12-3/TRBV12-4 . CASSGTAINEQFF TGTGCCAGTAGCGGGACAGCTATCAATGAGCAGTTCTTC
. TRBJ2-5 TRBV3-1/TRBV3-2 . CASSTRDRRQETQYF TGTGCCAGCAGCACTCGCGACAGGCGCCAAGAGACCCAGTACTTC
. TRBJ2-7 TRBV7-9 . CASSPRGDTYEQYF TGTGCCAGCAGCCCCCGTGGCGACACCTACGAGCAGTACTTC
. TRBJ2-1 TRBV19 TRBD2 CASSIAASGGSLGEQFF TGTGCCAGTAGTATAGCGGCTAGCGGGGGGTCCTTGGGTGAGCAGTTCTTC
few TRBJ1-2 TRBV10-3 . CAISGIDGSYTF TGTGCCATCAGTGGAATCGACGGGAGCTACACCTTC
. TRBJ2-1 TRBV27 TRBD2 CASSPGLGHEQFF TGTGCCAGCAGCCCGGGACTAGGCCATGAGCAGTTCTTC
. TRBJ1-2 TRBV30 TRBD1 CAWSRDRPKGYTF TGTGCCTGGAGCAGGGACAGGCCTAAGGGCTACACCTTC
. TRBJ2-1 TRBV11-2 TRBD2 CASSFSGGALSYNEQFF TGTGCCAGCAGCTTTAGCGGGGGGGCCCTTTCCTACAATGAGCAGTTCTTC
. TRBJ2-5 TRBV19 . CASQFQGQETQYF TGTGCCAGTCAATTCCAGGGACAAGAGACCCAGTACTTC